This TCR beta chain was identified during a study of T cell repertoires in cytomegalovirus infection. Study-wide context: Recently identified HLA-C-restricted CMV epitopes and well-studied HLA-B-restricted CMV epitopes were used by the study. A matching HLA type, together with CMV infection, was signaled by public TCR beta signatures.

TCRdb reanalysed the reads using MiXCR and keeps one entry per CDR3 protein. The repertoire holds fewer than 1,000,000 distinct CDR3 sequences, with approximately 31% as singletons. Turning to this clonotype: Its antigen remains unknown.

This clonotype was obtained from a human donor in good health (CMV status not recorded). Some clones in this sample may be carry-over from other donors' samples. The sequenced sample was cultured CD8+ T cells from PBMCs, obtained from culture after CMV antigen stimulation.

CDR3 in DNA: TGTGCCATCAGTGTAAGGGGGGGGGATGAAGCTTTCTTT. It translates to CAISVRGGDEAFF. The chain carries TRBV10-3 and TRBJ1-1, with a tentative D call TRBD1 (6 bases). Germline CDR1 reads ENHRY; CDR2 reads SYGVKD. CDR3 length: 13 amino acids. V was trimmed by 4 bases and J by 7 bases, leaving 13 bases between them.